Below, 3 T cell receptor beta chains from the same sample are listed, as sequenced in a study of a mutant IDH1 vaccine in newly diagnosed glioma (dated by TCRdb to about 2021). No cognate antigen is known for these TCRs. The time point label on this specimen signifies: week 11, during vaccination. A 20-mer mutant IDH1 peptide at 300 micrograms in Montanide made up each vaccine dose, which was injected subcutaneously together with topical imiquimod. Libraries were constructed by the immunoSEQ multiplex PCR assay. As stored in TCRdb, this immuneACCESS dataset retains in-frame rearrangements with V and J assigned. A fraction of the clones does not appear; measured against another copy, unresolved V genes explain less than half of the discrepancy, and the remainder lacks a known reason. The sample yields 60,000 to 75,000 clones; about four fifths were counted once. The top ten hold around 3.5% of the sample.

The specimen comprised PBMCs, sampled from a glioma patient whose treatment included an IDH1 peptide vaccine. The source is a man in his thirties or forties with glioma.

The chain couples TRBV27 to TRBJ2-7; 7 bases are a match to TRBD1. V dropped 5 bases and J dropped 2; count of bases not matched to a gene: 6. This CDR3 has 14 residues. Germline CDR1 MNHEY, CDR2 SMNVEV (reference sequence). The CDR3: CASSVRDSTYEQYF. The CDR3, as DNA: TGTGCCAGCAGTGTCCGGGACAGCACCTACGAGCAGTACTTC.

The rearrangement uses TRBV6-5 and TRBJ1-6; 9 bases are shared with TRBD1. The CDR3 is made up of 16 amino acids. In germline, CDR1 is MNHEY, CDR2 SVGAGI. V was clipped by 4 bases and J by 6 bases; unmatched bases: 7. The CDR3 nucleotides read TGTGCCAGCAGTTTGGGGACAGGGAGGAGTAATTCACCCCTCCACTTT. Its translation: CASSLGTGRSNSPLHF.

This chain uses TRBV2 with TRBJ2-5; no reliable D call. The V end was cut by 2 bases, the J end by 4 bases, with 5 bases between. Germline V lookup: CDR1 SNHLY, CDR2 FYNNEI. The CDR3 length is 12 residues. CDR3 bases: TGTGCCAGCAGTGAACTATTAGAGACCCAGTACTTC. Its protein product is CASSELLETQYF.